Included here is one TCR beta chain sequence, with context. Its antigen is not identified. The sample comes from a study of cytomegalovirus exposure and HLA in healthy donors. Overall study results and limits: Per published accounts, TCR beta sequences correctly predicted the HLA-A and HLA-B alleles of most subjects. Being productive about 87% or about 30% of the time was typical of most TCR beta V segments in an earlier analysis. The study designated 160 or so TCR beta chains cytomegalovirus-associated. TCR beta chain V- and J-gene trimming was linked, in a later analysis, to a missense variant in DCLRE1C.

The PCR ran on 60 Vbeta and 13 Jbeta primers. Profiled with immunoSEQ multiplex PCR; TCRdb holds only in-frame clones, not every one. Its table records about 140,000 clones. Germline V gene data show CDR1 as SGHAT and CDR2 as FQDESV (reference sequence). The ends were cut back, 3 bases at V and 9 bases at J, with 12 bases in the middle. This CDR3 is 13 amino acids long. The V gene is TRBV11-1, the J gene TRBJ2-1; D is possibly TRBD1 (7 bases). Sequencing input: PBMCs. The receptor comes from a man aged 35-49 years in good health and CMV-seronegative. CDR3 sequence: CASSFHQGGEQFF. CDR3 DNA: TGTGCCAGCAGCTTTCACCAGGGGGGTGAGCAGTTCTTC.